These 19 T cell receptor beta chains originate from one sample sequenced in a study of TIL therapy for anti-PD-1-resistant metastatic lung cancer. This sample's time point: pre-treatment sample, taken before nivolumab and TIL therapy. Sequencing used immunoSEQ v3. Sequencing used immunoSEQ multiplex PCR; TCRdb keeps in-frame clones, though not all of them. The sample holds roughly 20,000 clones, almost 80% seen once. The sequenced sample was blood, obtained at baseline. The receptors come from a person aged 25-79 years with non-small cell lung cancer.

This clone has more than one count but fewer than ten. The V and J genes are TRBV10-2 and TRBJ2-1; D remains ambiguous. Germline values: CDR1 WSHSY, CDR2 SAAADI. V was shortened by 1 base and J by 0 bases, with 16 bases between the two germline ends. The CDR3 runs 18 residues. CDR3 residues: CASSEFWLGVSSYNEQFF. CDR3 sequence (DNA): TGCGCCAGCAGTGAGTTCTGGTTGGGCGTGAGCTCCTACAATGAGCAGTTCTTC.

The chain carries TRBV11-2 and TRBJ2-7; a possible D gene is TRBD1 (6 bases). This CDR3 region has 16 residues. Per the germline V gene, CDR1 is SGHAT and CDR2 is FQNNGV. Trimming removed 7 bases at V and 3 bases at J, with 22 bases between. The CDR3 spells CASIDTGKQPIYEQYF. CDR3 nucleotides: TGTGCCAGCATCGATACAGGGAAACAGCCGATCTACGAGCAGTACTTC.

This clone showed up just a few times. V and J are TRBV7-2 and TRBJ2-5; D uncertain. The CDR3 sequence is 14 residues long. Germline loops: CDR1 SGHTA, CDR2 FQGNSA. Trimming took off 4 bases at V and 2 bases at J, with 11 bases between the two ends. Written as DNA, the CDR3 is TGTGCCAGCAGCTCCCAGCGAGCTCAAGAGACCCAGTACTTC. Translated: CASSSQRAQETQYF. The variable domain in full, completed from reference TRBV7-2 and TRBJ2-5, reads GAGVSQSPSNKVTEKGKDVELRCDPISGHTALYWYRQSLGQGLEFLIYFQGNSAPDKSGLPSDRFSAERTGGSVSTLTIQRTQQEDSAVYLCASSSQRAQETQYFGPGTRLLVL.

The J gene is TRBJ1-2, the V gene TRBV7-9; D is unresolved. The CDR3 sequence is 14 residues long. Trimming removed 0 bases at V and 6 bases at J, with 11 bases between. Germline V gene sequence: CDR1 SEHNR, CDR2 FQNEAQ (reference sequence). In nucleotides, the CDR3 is TGTGCCAGCAGCTTAGCGCAGGCAGACAATGGCTACACCTTC. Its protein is CASSLAQADNGYTF. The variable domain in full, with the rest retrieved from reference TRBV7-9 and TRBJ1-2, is DTGVSQNPRHKITKRGQNVTFRCDPISEHNRLYWYRQTLGQGPEFLTYFQNEAQLEKSRLLSDRFSAERPKGSFSTLEIQRTEQGDSAMYLCASSLAQADNGYTFGSGTRLTVV.

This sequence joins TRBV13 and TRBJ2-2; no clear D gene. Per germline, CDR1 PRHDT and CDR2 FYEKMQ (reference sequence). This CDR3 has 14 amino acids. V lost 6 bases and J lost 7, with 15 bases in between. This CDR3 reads CASRVQTSGGELFF. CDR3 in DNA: TGTGCCAGCAGGGTTCAGACTTCCGGCGGGGAGCTGTTTTTT.

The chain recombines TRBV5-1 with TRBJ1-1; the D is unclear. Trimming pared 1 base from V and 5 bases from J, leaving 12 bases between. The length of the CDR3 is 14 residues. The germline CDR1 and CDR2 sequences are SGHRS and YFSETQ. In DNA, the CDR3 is TGCGCCAGCAGCTTGACTCGTTCGTCAACTGAAGCTTTCTTT. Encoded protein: CASSLTRSSTEAFF.

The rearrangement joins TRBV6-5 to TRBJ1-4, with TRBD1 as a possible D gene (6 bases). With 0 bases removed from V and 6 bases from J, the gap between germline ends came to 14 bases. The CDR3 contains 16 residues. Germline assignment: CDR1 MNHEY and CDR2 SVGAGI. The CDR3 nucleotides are TGTGCCAGCAGTTACTCGAAGGGGGGATCTGATGAAAAACTGTTTTTT. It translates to CASSYSKGGSDEKLFF.

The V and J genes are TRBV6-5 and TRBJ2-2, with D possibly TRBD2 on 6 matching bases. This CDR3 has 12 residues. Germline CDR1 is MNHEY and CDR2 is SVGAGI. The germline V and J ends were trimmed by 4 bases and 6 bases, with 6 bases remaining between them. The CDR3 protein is CASSWGAGELFF. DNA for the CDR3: TGTGCCAGCAGTTGGGGGGCCGGGGAGCTGTTTTTT.

In DNA form, the CDR3 reads TGTGCCAGCAGCTCAACCCTAGCCTCGGGGACCCAGTACTTC. This gives the protein CASSSTLASGTQYF. The rearrangement uses TRBV7-9 and TRBJ2-5; TRBD2 is a possible D gene (5 bases). The CDR3 contains 14 residues. Germline V CDR1 and CDR2: SEHNR, FQNEAQ (reference sequence). V was cut by 4 bases and J by 7 bases, with 16 bases left in between.

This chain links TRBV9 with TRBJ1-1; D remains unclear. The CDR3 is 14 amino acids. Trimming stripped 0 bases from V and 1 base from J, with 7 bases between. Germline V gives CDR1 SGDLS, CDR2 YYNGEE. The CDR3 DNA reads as TGTGCCAGCAGCGTAGAAGGCAGGAACACTGAAGCTTTCTTT. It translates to CASSVEGRNTEAFF.

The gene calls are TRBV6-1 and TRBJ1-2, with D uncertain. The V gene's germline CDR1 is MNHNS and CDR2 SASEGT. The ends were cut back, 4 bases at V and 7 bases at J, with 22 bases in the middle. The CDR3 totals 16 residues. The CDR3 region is CASSGLPTVEYSGYTF. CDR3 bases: TGTGCCAGCAGTGGACTGCCCACCGTGGAGTATAGTGGCTACACCTTC.

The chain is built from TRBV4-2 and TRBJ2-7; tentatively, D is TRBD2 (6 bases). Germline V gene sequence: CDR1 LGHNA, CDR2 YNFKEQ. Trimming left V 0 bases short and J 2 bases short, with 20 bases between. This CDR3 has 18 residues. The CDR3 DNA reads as TGTGCCAGCAGCCAAGATTTAGGCAGCGGGCTGAGCCCCTACGAGCAGTACTTC. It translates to CASSQDLGSGLSPYEQYF.

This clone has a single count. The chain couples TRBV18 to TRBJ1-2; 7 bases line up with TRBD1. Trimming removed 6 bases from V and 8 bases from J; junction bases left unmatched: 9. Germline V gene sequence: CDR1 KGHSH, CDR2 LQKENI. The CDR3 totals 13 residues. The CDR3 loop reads CASSDGQEVGYTF. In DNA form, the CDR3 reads TGTGCCAGCTCGGACGGACAGGAGGTCGGCTACACCTTC.

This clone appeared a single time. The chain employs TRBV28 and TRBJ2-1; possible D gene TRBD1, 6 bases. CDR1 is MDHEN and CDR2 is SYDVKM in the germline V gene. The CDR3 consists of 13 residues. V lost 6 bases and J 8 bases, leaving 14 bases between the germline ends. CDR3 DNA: TGTGCCAGCAGGACAGGTAAACCCTATGAGCAGTTCTTC. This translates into CASRTGKPYEQFF.

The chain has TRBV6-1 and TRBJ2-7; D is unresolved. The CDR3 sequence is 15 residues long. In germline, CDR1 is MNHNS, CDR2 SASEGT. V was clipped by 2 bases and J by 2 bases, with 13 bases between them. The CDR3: CASSEKPGGTYEQYF. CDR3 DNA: TGTGCCAGCAGTGAAAAGCCGGGCGGAACCTACGAGCAGTACTTC.

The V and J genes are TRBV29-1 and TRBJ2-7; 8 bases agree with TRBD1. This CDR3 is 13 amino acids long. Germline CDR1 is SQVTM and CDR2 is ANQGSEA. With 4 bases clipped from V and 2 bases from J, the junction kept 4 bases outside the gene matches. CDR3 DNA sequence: TGCAGCGTTGGACAGGGGTCCACCTACGAGCAGTACTTC. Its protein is CSVGQGSTYEQYF.

CDR3 loop: CASSFAGDFNSPLHF. In DNA form, the CDR3 reads TGTGCCAGCAGCTTTGCGGGAGACTTTAATTCACCCCTCCACTTT. The V and J genes are TRBV13 and TRBJ1-6; no clear D. V shed 3 bases and J shed 6 bases, with 12 bases lying between them. Germline lookup yields CDR1 PRHDT and CDR2 FYEKMQ (reference sequence). The CDR3 length is 15 residues.

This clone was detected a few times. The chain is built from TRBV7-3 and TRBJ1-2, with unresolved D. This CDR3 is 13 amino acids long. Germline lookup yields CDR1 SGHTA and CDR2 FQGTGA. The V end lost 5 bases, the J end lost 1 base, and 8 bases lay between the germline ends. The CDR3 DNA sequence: TGTGCCAGCAGCCGAGGGCATAACTATGGCTACACCTTC. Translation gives CASSRGHNYGYTF.

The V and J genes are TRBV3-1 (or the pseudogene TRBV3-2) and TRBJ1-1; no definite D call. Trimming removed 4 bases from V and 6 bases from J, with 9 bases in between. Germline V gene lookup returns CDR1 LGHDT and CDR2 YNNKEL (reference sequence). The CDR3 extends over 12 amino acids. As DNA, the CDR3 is TGTGCCAGCAGCCCAGCTGCGTCTGAAGCTTTCTTT. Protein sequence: CASSPAASEAFF.